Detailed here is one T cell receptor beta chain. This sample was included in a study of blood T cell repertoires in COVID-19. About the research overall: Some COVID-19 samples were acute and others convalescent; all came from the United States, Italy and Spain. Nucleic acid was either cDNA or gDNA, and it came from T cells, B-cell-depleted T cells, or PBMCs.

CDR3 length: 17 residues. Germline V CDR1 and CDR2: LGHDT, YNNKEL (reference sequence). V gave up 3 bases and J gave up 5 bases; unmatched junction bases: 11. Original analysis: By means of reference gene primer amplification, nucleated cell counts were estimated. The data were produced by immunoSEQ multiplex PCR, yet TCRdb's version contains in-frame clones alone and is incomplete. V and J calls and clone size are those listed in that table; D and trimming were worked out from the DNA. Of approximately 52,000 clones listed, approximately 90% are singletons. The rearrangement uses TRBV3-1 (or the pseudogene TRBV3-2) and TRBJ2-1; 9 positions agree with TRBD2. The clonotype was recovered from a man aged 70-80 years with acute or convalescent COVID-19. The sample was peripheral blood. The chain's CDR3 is CASSHEGGRAAHNEQFF. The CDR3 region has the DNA TGTGCCAGCAGCCACGAGGGCGGGAGGGCCGCCCACAATGAGCAGTTCTTC.